The source of this T cell receptor beta chain is a study of spatial heterogeneity in lung cancer. For the study at large: Consistent detection of more beta-chain than alpha-chain sequences was observed.

CDR3 length: 14 residues. The germline CDR1 and CDR2 sequences are MNHEY and SVGAGI. Trimming shortened V by 2 bases and J by 2 bases, and 10 bases separated the two germline ends. Using its own MiXCR run on the 5' RACE reads, TCRdb lists one record per CDR3 protein. The profile covers some 7,000 distinct CDR3 sequences, with 14% to 15% appearing a single time and approximately 10% taken by the ten largest. Sample time point: sample taken at primary tumor resection. Samples were donated by 72 untreated early-stage non-small cell lung cancer patients. Sequencing of whole RNA from tumor, nontumor lung or frozen PBMC involved no sorting. Findings of the study overall: Within tumors, counts of expanded alpha and beta TCRs tracked tumor mutation counts.

As to this clonotype: What it binds is not known.

Sequences were derived from lung tumor tissue, sampled at surgery. V usage is TRBV6-5 and J usage is TRBJ2-7, with unresolved D. This TCR derives from a female donor with early-stage non-small cell lung cancer. CDR3 loop: CASSYRAATYEQYF. CDR3 nucleotides: TGTGCCAGCAGTTACCGGGCAGCCACCTACGAGCAGTACTTC.